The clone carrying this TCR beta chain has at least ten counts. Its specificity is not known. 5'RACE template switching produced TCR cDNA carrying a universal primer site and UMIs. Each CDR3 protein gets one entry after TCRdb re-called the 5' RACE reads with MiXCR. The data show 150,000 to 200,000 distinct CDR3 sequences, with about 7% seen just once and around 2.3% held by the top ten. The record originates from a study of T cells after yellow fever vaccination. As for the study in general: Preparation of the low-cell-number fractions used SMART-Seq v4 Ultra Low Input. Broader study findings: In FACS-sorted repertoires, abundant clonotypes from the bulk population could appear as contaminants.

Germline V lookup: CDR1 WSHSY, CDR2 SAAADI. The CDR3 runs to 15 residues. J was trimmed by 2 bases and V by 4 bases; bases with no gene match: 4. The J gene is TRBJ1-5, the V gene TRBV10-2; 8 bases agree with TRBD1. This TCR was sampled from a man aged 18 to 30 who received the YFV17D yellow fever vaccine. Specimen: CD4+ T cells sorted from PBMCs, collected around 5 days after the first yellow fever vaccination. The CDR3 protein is CASSVPGQGNQPQHF. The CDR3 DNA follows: TGCGCCAGCAGTGTACCGGGACAGGGCAATCAGCCCCAGCATTTT.